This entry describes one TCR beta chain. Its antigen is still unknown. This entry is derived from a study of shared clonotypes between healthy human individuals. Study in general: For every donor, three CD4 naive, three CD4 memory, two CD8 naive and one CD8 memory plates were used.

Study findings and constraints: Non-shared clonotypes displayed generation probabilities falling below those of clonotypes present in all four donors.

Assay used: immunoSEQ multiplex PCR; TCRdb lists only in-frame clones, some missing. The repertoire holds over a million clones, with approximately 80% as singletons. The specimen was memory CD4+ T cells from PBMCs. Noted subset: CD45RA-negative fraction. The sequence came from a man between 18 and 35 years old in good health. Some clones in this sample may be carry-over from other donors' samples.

CDR3 sequence (DNA): TGTGCCAGCAGCTACAATAGCGGGAGGGAACGCACAGATACGCAGTATTTT. Its protein is CASSYNSGRERTDTQYF. The genes are TRBV5-6 and TRBJ2-3, with 11 bases identical to TRBD2. Per the germline V gene, CDR1 is SGHDT and CDR2 is YYEEEE. CDR3 length: 17 amino acids. V dropped 3 bases and J dropped 1; count of bases not matched to a gene: 7. The entire variable domain, with the rest obtained from reference TRBV5-6 and TRBJ2-3, is as follows: DAGVTQSPTHLIKTRGQQVTLRCSPKSGHDTVSWYQQALGQGPQFIFQYYEEEERQRGNFPDRFSGHQFPNYSSELNVNALLLGDSALYLCASSYNSGRERTDTQYFGPGTRLTVL.